This TCR beta chain derives from a study of early T cells in non-severe SARS-CoV-2 infection. Whole-study context: Chains from this unsorted whole-blood bulk RNA could not be paired.

TCRdb ran MiXCR on the 5' RACE reads and lists one entry per CDR3 protein. The sample gives about 60,000 distinct CDR3 sequences, over 10% of which show up once; about 4.2% is in the top ten. The CDR3 consists of 15 residues. The ends lost 5 bases at V and 7 bases at J; junction bases unmatched: 9. The germline gives CDR1 SEHNR, CDR2 FQNEAQ (reference sequence). This clonotype appeared many times. The source is an adult who was a healthcare worker with PCR-confirmed SARS-CoV-2 infection or an uninfected control (not recorded which). The specimen was whole blood. V and J are TRBV7-9 and TRBJ1-5; 9 bases match TRBD1. The CDR3 here is CASSPTGGLLQPQHF. In nucleotides, the CDR3 is TGTGCCAGCAGCCCCACAGGGGGCCTCCTCCAGCCCCAGCATTTT.